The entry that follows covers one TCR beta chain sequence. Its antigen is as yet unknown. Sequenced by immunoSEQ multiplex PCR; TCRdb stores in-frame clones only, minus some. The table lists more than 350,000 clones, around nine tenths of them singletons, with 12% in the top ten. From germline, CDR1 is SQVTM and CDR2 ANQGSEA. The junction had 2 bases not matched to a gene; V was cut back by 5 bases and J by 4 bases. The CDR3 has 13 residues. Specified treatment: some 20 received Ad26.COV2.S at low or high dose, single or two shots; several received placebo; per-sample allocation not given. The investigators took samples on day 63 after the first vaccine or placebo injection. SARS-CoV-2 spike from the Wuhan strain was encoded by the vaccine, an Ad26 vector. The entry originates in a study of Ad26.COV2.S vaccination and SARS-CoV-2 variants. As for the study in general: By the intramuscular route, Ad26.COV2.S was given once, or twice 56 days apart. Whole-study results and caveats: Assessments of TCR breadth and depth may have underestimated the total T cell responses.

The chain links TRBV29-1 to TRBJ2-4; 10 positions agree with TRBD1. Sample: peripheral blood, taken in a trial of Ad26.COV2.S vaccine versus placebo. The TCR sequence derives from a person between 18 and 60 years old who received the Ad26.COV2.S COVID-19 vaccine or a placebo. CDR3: CSVSGQGKNIQYF. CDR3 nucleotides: TGCAGCGTTTCGGGACAGGGGAAAAACATTCAGTACTTC.